These 16 T cell receptor beta chains originate from one sample sequenced in a study of vaccination and CD4 T cells after COVID-19. Described treatment: 10-day PBMC culture with coronavirus spike peptide pools or control peptides (ViraFEST assay). Cultured CD4+ T cell DNA underwent sequencing with the Oncomine TCR Beta short-read assay. One entry per CDR3 protein results from TCRdb running MiXCR on the PCR reads. The table lists some 11,000 distinct CDR3 sequences, 55% to 65% of them singletons. Their cognate antigens are unknown. The sample consisted of CD4+ T cells from blood, cultured in vitro, taken before SARS-CoV-2 vaccination. All receptors come from a human donor who had recovered from COVID-19.

The rearrangement links TRBV6-4 to TRBJ2-3, with D unclear. Germline V gene data show CDR1 as MRHNA and CDR2 as SNTAGT. Trimming took 2 bases from V and 10 from J, leaving 13 bases between them. The CDR3 loop spans 13 amino acids. In DNA form, the CDR3 reads TGTGCCAGCAGTGACAGTGCTGGTCCTGCGCAGTATTTT. This sequence encodes CASSDSAGPAQYF.

V gene TRBV7-9 combines with J gene TRBJ2-7, with D unresolved. The CDR3 loop spans 14 amino acids. Germline CDR1 and CDR2: SEHNR and FQNEAQ (reference sequence). The V end lost 5 bases, the J end lost 1 base, and 12 bases lay between the germline ends. This chain's CDR3 is CASSPAVGSYEQYF. The CDR3 DNA is TGTGCCAGCAGCCCTGCCGTCGGTTCCTACGAGCAGTACTTC.

CDR3 nucleotide sequence: TGTGCCAGCAGTTTGTCTGGGGGAGGGCTGGCCGGGGAGCTGTTTTTT. This encodes CASSLSGGGLAGELFF. The rearrangement uses TRBV28 and TRBJ2-2; 7 positions agree with TRBD2. The trim removed 3 bases at V and 6 bases at J, leaving 10 bases unmatched. Germline V gives CDR1 MDHEN, CDR2 SYDVKM. The length of the CDR3 is 16 residues.

The rearrangement links TRBV12-1 to TRBJ2-3; the table's D call TRBD2 went unverified against the DNA. TRBV12-1 is noted as a pseudogene. The CDR3 covers 22 residues. This CDR3 reads CASSSTSYGLAGVGLHRDTQYF. The CDR3, as DNA: TGTGCCAGCAGCTCCACCTCATATGGACTAGCGGGAGTTGGACTTCATCGAGATACGCAGTATTTT.

By sample share, this clonotype is large. V and J are TRBV11-2 and TRBJ2-5, with TRBD1 matching 8 bases. The germline V gene has CDR1 SGHAT and CDR2 FQNNGV. The CDR3 loop spans 16 amino acids. V lost 5 bases and J lost 1; bases outside the gene matches: 9. The CDR3 DNA reads as TGTGCCAGCAGCCCTAGGACAGGGACCCTCCAAGAGACCCAGTACTTC. This sequence encodes CASSPRTGTLQETQYF.

A single count supports this clonotype. The chain combines TRBV7-2 with TRBJ2-5; 11 positions agree with TRBD2. This CDR3 has 15 residues. CDR1 is SGHTA, CDR2 FQGNSA, per germline. The ends lost 1 base at V and 5 bases at J; junction bases unmatched: 3. CDR3 region: CASSLVSGRAETQYF. The CDR3 coding sequence is TGTGCCAGCAGCTTAGTTAGCGGGAGGGCGGAGACCCAGTACTTC.

This sequence joins TRBV6-1 and TRBJ1-6, with TRBD1 matching over 7 bases. The trim removed 7 bases at V and 5 bases at J, leaving 5 bases unmatched. Germline CDR1 reads MNHNS; CDR2 reads SASEGT. The CDR3 sequence is 14 residues long. The CDR3 region has the DNA TGTGCCAGCAAGTCGGGACAGAATAATTCACCCCTCCACTTT. Its translation: CASKSGQNNSPLHF.

The chain employs TRBV12-3 or TRBV12-4 and TRBJ2-3; no clear D gene. V was shortened by 2 bases and J by 4 bases, with 7 bases between the two germline ends. The CDR3 extends over 13 amino acids. The CDR3 here is CASSLSAPDTQYF. The CDR3 DNA reads as TGTGCCAGCAGTTTAAGTGCCCCAGATACGCAGTATTTT.

The rearrangement links TRBV18 to TRBJ1-1, with no clear D. Germline V gene lookup returns CDR1 KGHSH and CDR2 LQKENI. This CDR3 is built from 13 residues. Trimming took off 1 base at V and 4 bases at J, with 7 bases between the two ends. This chain's CDR3 is CASSPHTSTEAFF. The CDR3 region has the DNA TGTGCCAGCTCACCACATACGTCCACTGAAGCTTTCTTT.

The rearrangement joins TRBV19 to TRBJ2-3; 11 nucleotides match TRBD1. Trimming cost V 5 bases and J 5 bases; bases outside gene matches: 12. The CDR3 runs to 17 residues. CDR1 and CDR2 (germline): LNHDA, SQIVND (reference sequence). In nucleotides, the CDR3 is TGTGCCAGTAGTCTTCTTCTATGGACAGGGGGCAAAGATACGCAGTATTTT. Its protein product is CASSLLLWTGGKDTQYF. Full variable domain (outside the CDR3, taken from reference TRBV19 and TRBJ2-3): DGGITQSPKYLFRKEGQNVTLSCEQNLNHDAMYWYRQDPGQGLRLIYYSQIVNDFQKGDIAEGYSVSREKKESFPLTVTSAQKNPTAFYLCASSLLLWTGGKDTQYFGPGTRLTVL.

The chain is built from TRBV2 and TRBJ1-1; the D gene is possibly TRBD1 (5 bases). The CDR3 contains 14 residues. Trimming removed 8 bases at V and 4 bases at J, with 17 bases between. CDR1 is SNHLY, CDR2 FYNNEI, per germline. The DNA of the CDR3 is TGTGCCAGCTCGGGGGGGAATGAGCGCACTGAAGCTTTCTTT. Translating gives CASSGGNERTEAFF.

This sequence joins TRBV19 and TRBJ1-1, with D hard to call. Germline V lookup: CDR1 LNHDA, CDR2 SQIVND (reference sequence). The germline V and J ends were trimmed by 6 bases and 1 base, with 6 bases remaining between them. This CDR3 is built from 12 residues. CDR3 nucleotide sequence: TGTGCCAGTAGGACATCGAACACTGAAGCTTTCTTT. Protein: CASRTSNTEAFF.

The chain couples TRBV5-5 to TRBJ2-7; possibly TRBD2 for D (7 bases). Germline V lookup: CDR1 SGHKS, CDR2 YYEKEE (reference sequence). Trimming stripped 4 bases from V and 0 bases from J, with 17 bases between. The CDR3 has 16 residues. The CDR3 loop reads CASSLPGGGGSYEQYF. The CDR3 nucleotides read TGTGCCAGCAGCCTGCCGGGGGGCGGGGGCTCCTACGAGCAGTACTTC.

This clonotype was counted once. At one end the junction does not follow the germline gene, possibly because of a read error. The V call is TRBV5-3, the J call TRBJ1-2; D is uncertain. TRBV5-3 is filed as an ORF, its function uncertain. CDR3 length: 14 amino acids. The CDR3: CASSFLGQLYGYTF. The CDR3 DNA sequence: TGTGCCAGCAGCTTTCTAGGGCAGCTTTATGGCTACACCTTC.

The genes are TRBV2 and TRBJ2-2; D remains unclear. The CDR3 has 14 amino acids. V gave up 5 bases and J gave up 1 base, with 8 bases separating them. Germline V gives CDR1 SNHLY, CDR2 FYNNEI. The CDR3: CASSSDKNTGELFF. CDR3 DNA sequence: TGTGCCAGCAGTTCTGACAAGAACACCGGGGAGCTGTTTTTT.

This sequence joins TRBV7-9 and TRBJ2-1, with TRBD2 as a possible D gene (6 bases). The CDR3 totals 17 residues. Germline V gives CDR1 SEHNR, CDR2 FQNEAQ (reference sequence). V lost 5 bases and J 6 bases, leaving 23 bases between the germline ends. CDR3: CASSPPDWAGKVNEQFF. CDR3 DNA: TGTGCCAGCAGCCCCCCCGACTGGGCGGGGAAAGTCAATGAGCAGTTCTTC.